Listed below are T cell receptor beta chains from one sample, sequenced in a study of CD8+ T cells in alopecia areata. Assay used: immunoSEQ multiplex PCR; TCRdb lists only in-frame clones, some missing. In the table there are some 190,000 clones, roughly half of which are singletons. The source material was CD8+ T cells sorted from blood, sampled around week 54, from a patient treated with tofacitinib. These receptors were taken from a human donor with alopecia areata. Both conserved end residues are part of each CDR3. Each record gives: clone size, V gene, CDR3 length, J gene, D gene, CDR3 protein, CDR3 DNA. D genes are given only for firm matches. A clone size is listed for some rows: how often the clone was seen (once, few, many), or a class if it is expanded.

-	TRBV7-2	13	TRBJ2-7	-	CASSSRGFNEQYF	TGTGCCAGCAGCTCCCGAGGATTCAACGAGCAGTACTTC
-	TRBV19	16	TRBJ2-6	-	CASFSWQSSGANVLTF	TGTGCCAGCTTTTCATGGCAGAGCTCTGGGGCCAACGTCCTGACTTTC
-	TRBV6-5	15	TRBJ1-1	TRBD1	CASSGDSAFFTEAFF	TGTGCCAGCAGTGGGGACAGTGCTTTCTTCACTGAAGCTTTCTTT
-	TRBV7-9	14	TRBJ2-3	-	CASSFRGSTDTQYF	TGTGCCAGCAGCTTCAGGGGAAGCACAGATACGCAGTATTTT
few	TRBV7-9	14	TRBJ1-6	TRBD1	CASSFGDSNSPLHF	TGTGCCAGCAGCTTTGGGGACAGTAATTCACCCCTCCACTTT
few	TRBV5-1	14	TRBJ2-2	-	CASSFGGNTGELFF	TGCGCCAGCAGCTTCGGGGGGAACACCGGGGAGCTGTTTTTT
-	TRBV30	16	TRBJ1-5	-	CAWSDGRIYSNQPQHF	TGTGCCTGGAGTGATGGACGGATTTATAGCAATCAGCCCCAGCATTTT
-	TRBV29-1	14	TRBJ2-3	-	CSVAGTEDTDTQYF	TGCAGCGTAGCCGGGACGGAGGACACAGATACGCAGTATTTT
-	TRBV30	11	TRBJ2-7	-	CAWSDVYEQYF	TGTGCCTGGAGTGACGTGTACGAGCAGTACTTC
-	TRBV5-1	15	TRBJ2-5	-	CASSLDTTEEETQYF	TGCGCCAGCAGCTTGGATACGACAGAAGAAGAGACCCAGTACTTC
few	TRBV4-2	16	TRBJ2-7	-	CASSQDHGTGSYEQYF	TGTGCCAGCAGCCAAGATCACGGGACGGGCTCCTACGAGCAGTACTTC
few	TRBV10-3	13	TRBJ2-2	-	CAIITPDTGELFF	TGTGCCATCATTACACCGGACACCGGGGAGCTGTTTTTT
-	TRBV13	14	TRBJ2-7	-	CASSLYPRPYEQYF	TGTGCCAGCAGCTTATACCCCAGACCCTACGAGCAGTACTTC
-	TRBV7-9	17	TRBJ1-1	-	CASSLGTGGYLNTEAFF	TGTGCCAGCAGCTTGGGGACTGGCGGCTACCTGAACACTGAAGCTTTCTTT
-	TRBV7-9	16	TRBJ1-6	-	CASSLMYGLRDSPLHF	TGTGCCAGCAGCCTGATGTATGGCCTGAGGGATTCACCCCTCCACTTT
-	TRBV7-9	14	TRBJ1-2	-	CASSLAGGASGYTF	TGTGCCAGCAGCTTAGCGGGAGGGGCAAGTGGCTACACCTTC
-	TRBV5-4	15	TRBJ2-7	-	CASRPGTAPLYEQYF	TGTGCCAGCAGACCGGGCACAGCTCCCCTCTACGAGCAGTACTTC
-	TRBV29-1	13	TRBJ1-2	-	CSVFNQEKGGYTF	TGCAGCGTTTTTAATCAAGAAAAGGGGGGCTACACCTTC
-	TRBV4-3	14	TRBJ2-7	-	CASSPGSPTYEQYF	TGCGCCAGCAGCCCGGGGAGCCCGACCTACGAGCAGTACTTC
-	TRBV11-2	14	TRBJ2-7	TRBD1	CASSTGTGIYEQYF	TGTGCCAGCAGCACCGGGACAGGAATCTACGAGCAGTACTTC
few	TRBV27	11	TRBJ2-7	-	CASIEGSEQYF	TGTGCCAGCATCGAAGGGAGTGAGCAGTACTTC
-	TRBV30	14	TRBJ2-7	-	CAWSRRRSSYEQYF	TGTGCCTGGAGCCGAAGACGGAGCTCCTACGAGCAGTACTTC
once	TRBV11-1	14	TRBJ2-7	TRBD2	CASSLSGGASEQYF	TGTGCCAGCAGCCTAAGCGGGGGGGCCTCCGAGCAGTACTTC
few	TRBV7-8	13	TRBJ1-5	-	CASGRGNNQPQHF	TGTGCCAGCGGCAGGGGTAACAATCAGCCCCAGCATTTT
-	TRBV7-9	18	TRBJ1-2	-	CASSLPRKGRLSDYGYTF	TGTGCCAGCAGCTTACCCCGCAAGGGTCGGCTCTCAGACTATGGCTACACCTTC
-	TRBV29-1	17	TRBJ2-1	-	CSVEATYRVGVSDEQFF	TGCAGCGTTGAGGCTACTTACAGGGTCGGTGTGTCAGATGAGCAGTTCTTC
-	TRBV4-1	14	TRBJ2-5	-	CASSHRLAEETQYF	TGCGCCAGCAGCCATAGGCTGGCCGAAGAGACCCAGTACTTC
-	TRBV6-5	13	TRBJ2-7	-	CASRRAGAGEQYF	TGTGCCAGCAGACGGGCGGGGGCGGGAGAGCAGTACTTC
-	TRBV7-9	14	TRBJ2-2	TRBD2	CASSRGGNTGELFF	TGTGCCAGCAGCCGCGGGGGGAACACCGGGGAGCTGTTTTTT
-	TRBV5-6	14	TRBJ2-7	TRBD1	CASSLQGTGGEQYF	TGTGCCAGCAGCTTACAAGGGACAGGAGGGGAGCAGTACTTC